The 27 T cell receptor beta chains presented below share a single source sample, sequenced in a study of cytomegalovirus exposure and HLA in healthy donors. PCR used 60 Vbeta primers and 13 Jbeta primers. Sequencing was performed with immunoSEQ multiplex PCR; in TCRdb, only in-frame clones are kept and a portion is missing. The table has approximately 100,000 clones, roughly three quarters seen once. The source material was PBMCs. These receptors all come from a man in his forties in good health and CMV-seronegative.

The rearrangement uses TRBV7-9 and TRBJ1-5; 8 bases are shared with TRBD1. Germline trimming cut 2 bases from V and 7 bases from J; bases unmatched to any gene: 7. The germline gives CDR1 SEHNR, CDR2 FQNEAQ (reference sequence). This CDR3 comprises 15 residues. The CDR3: CASSLQGQGIQPQHF. CDR3 coding DNA: TGTGCCAGCAGCTTACAAGGACAGGGTATCCAGCCCCAGCATTTT.

V gene TRBV14 combines with J gene TRBJ1-1; D unresolved. The CDR3 is 13 amino acids. Trimming stripped 4 bases from V and 0 bases from J, with 6 bases between. CDR1 SGHDN and CDR2 FVKESK come from the germline V gene. CDR3 sequence: CASSLHLNTEAFF. CDR3 DNA sequence: TGTGCCAGCAGCCTTCACTTGAACACTGAAGCTTTCTTT.

CDR3 in amino acids: CASSQNRGGGNTIYF. The CDR3 DNA is TGTGCCAGCAGCCAGAACAGGGGAGGTGGAAACACCATATATTTT. This sequence joins TRBV5-4 and TRBJ1-3; 7 nucleotides agree with TRBD1. The CDR3 is 15 residues long. The V and J ends lost 4 bases and 3 bases, in that order; junction bases with no gene match: 7. The germline gives CDR1 SGHNT, CDR2 YYREEE (reference sequence).

This sequence joins TRBV5-1 and TRBJ2-4; tentative D call: TRBD1 (6 bases). Germline V lookup: CDR1 SGHRS, CDR2 YFSETQ. The V gene lost 2 bases and the J gene lost 0 bases, with 24 bases spanning the gap. The CDR3 is 20 residues long. Here the CDR3 reads CASSLGRGQSTSLAKNIQYF. The CDR3 DNA follows: TGCGCCAGCAGCTTAGGAAGAGGACAGTCAACCTCTCTAGCCAAAAACATTCAGTACTTC.

This chain joins TRBV29-1 and TRBJ2-7, with D possibly matching TRBD1 (6 bases). Deletions cut 4 bases from V and 9 bases from J, with 19 bases between. The CDR3 spans 13 residues. Germline CDR1 SQVTM, CDR2 ANQGSEA. In nucleotides, the CDR3 is TGCAGCGTTGCGCAGGGGCGTTACGAGGGGCAGTACTTC. Residues: CSVAQGRYEGQYF.

The chain links TRBV5-1 to TRBJ2-7, with 9 bases matching TRBD1. The CDR3 totals 14 residues. Germline loops: CDR1 SGHRS, CDR2 YFSETQ. Trimming took 7 bases from V and 3 from J; bases not matched to a gene: 8. CDR3 DNA: TGCGCCAGCGCATCGGGACAGGGAGACTACGAGCAGTACTTC. Its protein product is CASASGQGDYEQYF. The full variable domain, completed using reference TRBV5-1 and TRBJ2-7, is KAGVTQTPRYLIKTRGQQVTLSCSPISGHRSVSWYQQTPGQGLQFLFEYFSETQRNKGNFPGRFSGRQFSNSRSEMNVSTLELGDSALYLCASASGQGDYEQYFGPGTRLTVT.

The CDR3 loop is CAWSVRQAGAFNEQYF. The CDR3 DNA follows: TGTGCCTGGAGTGTACGCCAAGCGGGGGCATTCAACGAGCAGTACTTC. The chain is built from TRBV30 and TRBJ2-7; 8 bases are shared with TRBD2. The J segment lost 5 bases and the V segment lost 0 bases, leaving 12 bases of the junction unmatched. The CDR3 has 16 residues. CDR1 GTSNPN and CDR2 SVGIG come from the germline V gene (reference sequence).

V is TRBV29-1 and J is TRBJ1-1; D not resolved. The V gene lost 7 bases and the J gene lost 1 base, with 10 bases spanning the gap. The germline CDR1 and CDR2 sequences are SQVTM and ANQGSEA. The CDR3 totals 12 residues. The CDR3 DNA reads TGCAGCGCCACTCGGGGGAACACTGAAGCTTTCTTT. This encodes CSATRGNTEAFF.

The chain combines TRBV7-2 with TRBJ2-5; TRBD1 might be the D (6 bases). V was shortened by 5 bases and J by 2 bases, with 21 bases between the two germline ends. In germline, CDR1 is SGHTA, CDR2 FQGNSA. CDR3 size: 17 residues. The CDR3 sequence is CASSTTGQPYPQETQYF. The CDR3 DNA is TGTGCCAGCAGCACGACAGGACAGCCCTACCCACAAGAGACCCAGTACTTC.

J is TRBJ2-5 and V is TRBV15; D is possibly TRBD1 (6 bases). Germline V lookup: CDR1 LNHNV, CDR2 YYDKDF (reference sequence). This CDR3 is 15 amino acids long. V lost 1 base and J lost 4, with 13 bases in between. In DNA form, the CDR3 reads TGTGCCACCAGCAGAGGGGTGGGGGCAGGAGAGACCCAGTACTTC. Protein product: CATSRGVGAGETQYF.

V gene TRBV5-4 combines with J gene TRBJ1-2, with unresolved D. CDR3 length: 14 residues. Trimming removed 1 base at V and 1 base at J, with 8 bases between. CDR1 SGHNT and CDR2 YYREEE come from the germline V gene (reference sequence). The CDR3 reads CASSLIGNNYGYTF. The CDR3 DNA follows: TGTGCCAGCAGCTTGATCGGGAATAACTATGGCTACACCTTC.

The CDR3 spells CASSLGQGASQPQHF. As DNA, the CDR3 is TGTGCCAGCAGCCTGGGACAGGGGGCAAGTCAGCCCCAGCATTTT. This chain connects TRBV6-6 to TRBJ1-5, with 12 bases lining up with TRBD1. J gave up 6 bases and V 6 bases, and 6 bases lay outside the gene matches. The length of the CDR3 is 15 residues. Per the germline V gene, CDR1 is MNHNY and CDR2 is SVGAGI (reference sequence).

This clone was detected only a few times. The rearrangement joins TRBV6-5 to TRBJ1-1, with D uncertain. The CDR3 covers 15 residues. Germline V CDR1 and CDR2: MNHEY, SVGAGI. The V and J ends lost 8 bases and 2 bases respectively, with 18 bases between them. CDR3 DNA sequence: TGTGCCAGCGGGTCGGCGGGGTCTGAAAACACTGAAGCTTTCTTT. The encoded protein is CASGSAGSENTEAFF.

The chain is built from TRBV30 and TRBJ2-6; D gene unclear. The V end was cut by 4 bases, the J end by 0 bases, with 13 bases between. The CDR3 sequence is 16 residues long. CDR1 GTSNPN and CDR2 SVGIG come from the germline V gene (reference sequence). CDR3 amino acids: CAWTEMRISGANVLTF. DNA of the CDR3: TGTGCCTGGACCGAAATGCGTATCTCTGGGGCCAACGTCCTGACTTTC.

The chain joins TRBV27 to TRBJ1-1; TRBD1 aligns across 7 bases. V was clipped by 5 bases and J by 8 bases; unmatched bases: 8. The CDR3 loop spans 13 amino acids. CDR1 is MNHEY and CDR2 is SMNVEV in the germline V gene (reference sequence). The CDR3 coding sequence is TGTGCCAGCAGTCTAAATGGACAGGCAGAAGCTTTCTTT. Protein: CASSLNGQAEAFF.

The V call is TRBV6-5, the J call TRBJ2-3; 8 positions agree with TRBD2. The CDR3 loop spans 15 amino acids. The V gene's germline CDR1 is MNHEY and CDR2 SVGAGI. After removal of 5 bases from V and 1 base from J, the junction contained 5 bases not matched to a gene. The CDR3 nucleotides are TGTGCCAGCAGTATTAGCGGGGCGCGCACAGATACGCAGTATTTT. It translates to CASSISGARTDTQYF.

CDR3 sequence: CAISDGLAVGTQYF. For the CDR3, the DNA is TGTGCCATCAGTGACGGTCTAGCGGTTGGTACGCAGTATTTT. This chain connects TRBV10-3 to TRBJ2-3; 7 bases fit TRBD2. The CDR3 spans 14 residues. V dropped 3 bases and J dropped 8; count of bases not matched to a gene: 8. Germline CDR1 ENHRY, CDR2 SYGVKD.

This chain connects TRBV15 to TRBJ1-4; TRBD1 is a possible D gene (5 bases). V was clipped by 0 bases and J by 4 bases, with 9 bases between them. The CDR3 spans 15 residues. The germline gives CDR1 LNHNV, CDR2 YYDKDF (reference sequence). CDR3 nucleotide sequence: TGTGCCACCAGCAGAGAGGGACTGAATAATGAAAAACTGTTTTTT. It specifies CATSREGLNNEKLFF. Supplemented by reference TRBV15 and TRBJ1-4, the full variable domain reads DAMVIQNPRYQVTQFGKPVTLSCSQTLNHNVMYWYQQKSSQAPKLLFHYYDKDFNNEADTPDNFQSRRPNTSFCFLDIRSPGLGDTAMYLCATSREGLNNEKLFFGSGTQLSVL.

This clone appeared once. The genes are TRBV28 and TRBJ1-5, with a weak D call TRBD1 (5 bases). The CDR3 has 15 residues. Germline V lookup: CDR1 MDHEN, CDR2 SYDVKM. V was pared by 2 bases and J by 11 bases, with 19 bases between. CDR3 DNA: TGTGCCAGCAGTTTAGGGGGGGGTGTGGGAGGAGCCCAGCATTTT. Its protein product is CASSLGGGVGGAQHF.

The CDR3 spells CASSWRTAGYEQYV. The CDR3 nucleotides are TGCGCCAGCAGCTGGCGGACAGCCGGCTACGAGCAGTACGTC. The chain carries TRBV5-1 and TRBJ2-7; tentative D call: TRBD1 (6 bases). The CDR3 is 14 amino acids. V was shortened by 3 bases and J by 3 bases, with 13 bases between the two germline ends. From germline, CDR1 is SGHRS and CDR2 YFSETQ.

The chain uses TRBV28 and TRBJ2-3; D is perhaps TRBD2 (5 bases). Trimming shortened V by 4 bases and J by 2 bases, and 16 bases separated the two germline ends. CDR1 is MDHEN and CDR2 is SYDVKM in the germline V gene. This CDR3 contains 16 residues. CDR3 sequence (DNA): TGTGCCAGCAGTTCCGGACTCTCCGCCAACACAGATACGCAGTATTTT. It yields the protein CASSSGLSANTDTQYF.

The V gene is TRBV30, the J gene TRBJ1-5; no definite D call. The CDR3 loop spans 13 amino acids. With 5 bases removed from V and 0 bases from J, the gap between germline ends came to 8 bases. Germline V CDR1 and CDR2: GTSNPN, SVGIG (reference sequence). CDR3 coding DNA: TGTGCCTGGGCGATTGATAGCAATCAGCCCCAGCATTTT. It translates to CAWAIDSNQPQHF. Full variable domain (remainder filled in from reference TRBV30 and TRBJ1-5): SQTIHQWPATLVQPVGSPLSLECTVEGTSNPNLYWYRQAAGRGLQLLFYSVGIGQISSEVPQNLSASRPQDRQFILSSKKLLLSDSGFYLCAWAIDSNQPQHFGDGTRLSIL.

The chain carries TRBV11-2 and TRBJ1-2, with D possibly TRBD1 on 6 matching bases. The germline V gene has CDR1 SGHAT and CDR2 FQNNGV. The CDR3 sequence is 15 residues long. Trimming removed 5 bases at V and 3 bases at J, with 16 bases between. The CDR3 spells CASSDSTGPYYGYTF. CDR3 DNA sequence: TGTGCCAGCAGCGATTCCACAGGGCCCTACTATGGCTACACCTTC. Full variable domain (remainder filled in from reference TRBV11-2 and TRBJ1-2): EAGVAQSPRYKIIEKRQSVAFWCNPISGHATLYWYQQILGQGPKLLIQFQNNGVVDDSQLPKDRFSAERLKGVDSTLKIQPAKLEDSAVYLCASSDSTGPYYGYTFGSGTRLTVV.

The CDR3 here is CASIRGQGENSPLHF. The DNA of the CDR3 is TGTGCCAGCATCAGGGGCCAGGGGGAGAATTCACCCCTCCACTTT. This chain links TRBV6-1 with TRBJ1-6; 7 bases are shared with TRBD1. V gave up 7 bases and J gave up 7 bases; unmatched junction bases: 10. This CDR3 region has 15 residues. CDR1 and CDR2 from the germline V gene are MNHNS and SASEGT.

This clone has a handful of counts. The chain joins TRBV10-3 to TRBJ2-7; TRBD1 is a possible D gene (5 bases). CDR1 ENHRY and CDR2 SYGVKD come from the germline V gene. This CDR3 has 11 residues. V was clipped by 7 bases and J by 4 bases, with 8 bases between them. The CDR3 DNA reads as TGTGCCATCACCGACAGTTACGAGCAGTACTTC. Translated, it gives CAITDSYEQYF.

The chain carries TRBV5-1 and TRBJ1-2, with D tentatively TRBD1 (5 bases). The CDR3 has 13 residues. CDR1 is SGHRS and CDR2 is YFSETQ in the germline V gene. Trimming cost V 0 bases and J 4 bases, with 7 bases left between them. As DNA, the CDR3 is TGCGCCAGCAGCTTGGGACAGAGCTATGGCTACACCTTC. As protein: CASSLGQSYGYTF.

This chain links TRBV6-5 with TRBJ1-2; perhaps TRBD1 as D (5 bases). Per the germline V gene, CDR1 is MNHEY and CDR2 is SVGAGI. V lost 2 bases, J lost 5 bases, and 9 bases lay in between. CDR3 length: 13 residues. Written as DNA, the CDR3 is TGTGCCAGCAGTTACCTTGGGGCATATGGCTACACCTTC. Translated: CASSYLGAYGYTF.